Presented here are 28 T cell receptor beta chains from one specimen sequenced in a study of tumour-infiltrating T cells in Burkitt lymphoma. Generated by immunoSEQ multiplex PCR, the TCRdb table keeps only in-frame clones and is missing some. The table shows some 1,300 clones, with 99% occurring only once. The sequencing input was tumor tissue. These receptors originate from a human donor with Burkitt lymphoma.

V and J are TRBV2 and TRBJ2-7; TRBD1 is a possible D gene (6 bases). Trimming removed 1 base from V and 7 bases from J, with 11 bases in between. This CDR3 is built from 13 residues. CDR1 and CDR2 (germline): SNHLY, FYNNEI. CDR3 residues: CASSEDGGGEQYF. The CDR3 DNA reads as TGTGCCAGCAGTGAAGATGGGGGCGGGGAGCAGTACTTC.

The rearrangement joins TRBV4-3 to TRBJ1-3; 11 bases map to TRBD1. The CDR3 loop spans 15 amino acids. CDR1 and CDR2 (germline): LGHNA, YSLEER. V lost 4 bases to trimming and J lost 7 bases; unmatched junction nucleotides: 6. The CDR3 is CASSPWTGGFNTIYF. The CDR3, as DNA: TGCGCCAGCAGCCCGTGGACAGGGGGCTTCAACACCATATATTTT.

This clone was found once. V and J are TRBV6-5 and TRBJ1-2; no clear D. The germline V gene encodes CDR1 MNHEY and CDR2 SVGAGI. CDR3 length: 13 amino acids. Trimming cost V 0 bases and J 6 bases, with 8 bases left between them. CDR3 in DNA: TGTGCCAGCAGTTACTCGGAGGGAGATGGCTACACCTTC. Its translation is CASSYSEGDGYTF.

The chain uses TRBV5-1 and TRBJ2-5, with D possibly TRBD2 on 5 matching bases. The CDR3 covers 16 residues. The V gene lost 5 bases and the J gene lost 4 bases, with 21 bases spanning the gap. Per germline, CDR1 SGHRS and CDR2 YFSETQ. This chain's CDR3 is CASSDSLRGFTETQYF. The CDR3 region has the DNA TGCGCCAGCAGTGACTCGCTAAGAGGGTTCACAGAGACCCAGTACTTC.

The J gene is TRBJ2-5, the V gene TRBV15; D tentatively reads TRBD1 or TRBD2 (5 bases each). V was trimmed by 3 bases and J by 0 bases, leaving 20 bases between them. CDR3 size: 18 residues. Germline-derived CDR1 and CDR2 are LNHNV and YYDKDF (reference sequence). CDR3 in DNA: TGTGCCACCAGCAGGGAATTTACAGGTCGAGGGTACCAAGAGACCCAGTACTTC. Translation: CATSREFTGRGYQETQYF.

The chain couples TRBV2 to TRBJ2-1; 7 bases line up with TRBD1. Germline values: CDR1 SNHLY, CDR2 FYNNEI. This CDR3 comprises 13 residues. Trimming removed 7 bases from V and 6 bases from J; junction bases left unmatched: 6. The CDR3 spells CASMGTEGNEQFF. The CDR3 region has the DNA TGTGCCAGCATGGGGACAGAGGGCAATGAGCAGTTCTTC.

This chain links TRBV6-1 with TRBJ2-7; D remains ambiguous. Trimming removed 2 bases from V and 0 bases from J, with 2 bases in between. The V gene's germline CDR1 is MNHNS and CDR2 SASEGT. The CDR3 has 12 residues. The CDR3 here is CASSEHSYEQYF. The CDR3 DNA sequence: TGTGCCAGCAGTGAACACTCCTACGAGCAGTACTTC.

This chain connects TRBV2 to TRBJ2-7; 8 positions match TRBD1. CDR3 length: 12 amino acids. Looked up from germline, CDR1 is SNHLY and CDR2 is FYNNEI. Trimming removed 4 bases from V and 7 bases from J; junction bases left unmatched: 3. The CDR3 DNA follows: TGTGCCAGCAGTGCGAACAGGGGGGAGCAGTACTTC. Translation gives CASSANRGEQYF. The full variable domain, rest sourced from reference TRBV2 and TRBJ2-7, is EPEVTQTPSHQVTQMGQEVILRCVPISNHLYFYWYRQILGQKVEFLVSFYNNEISEKSEIFDDQFSVERPDGSNFTLKIRSTKLEDSAMYFCASSANRGEQYFGPGTRLTVT.

The CDR3 nucleotides are TGTGCCAGCAGCTTATCACTGGGTGACTATGGCTACACCTTC. Amino acid sequence: CASSLSLGDYGYTF. This sequence joins TRBV7-2 and TRBJ1-2; D gene uncertain. CDR3 length: 14 amino acids. V was pared by 2 bases and J by 3 bases, with 10 bases between. The germline gives CDR1 SGHTA, CDR2 FQGNSA.

CDR3 sequence (DNA): TGCGCCAGCAGCCAAGCCAGTGGTGGGACGTGGGGTGGGGATGAGCAGTTCTTC. It codes for CASSQASGGTWGGDEQFF. The gene calls are TRBV4-1 and TRBJ2-1; D is possibly TRBD1 or TRBD2 (5 bases each). V shed 1 base and J shed 8 bases, with 24 bases lying between them. This CDR3 comprises 18 residues. Germline CDR1 reads MGHRA; CDR2 reads YSYEKL.

This chain uses TRBV30 with TRBJ1-2; TRBD1 matches 11 bases. Trimming took 2 bases from V and 2 from J; bases not matched to a gene: 4. Germline lookup yields CDR1 GTSNPN and CDR2 SVGIG (reference sequence). This CDR3 has 15 residues. CDR3 loop: CAWSHRTGGNYGYTF. The CDR3, as DNA: TGTGCCTGGAGTCACCGGACAGGGGGCAACTATGGCTACACCTTC. Variable domain in full (rest from reference TRBV30 and TRBJ1-2): SQTIHQWPATLVQPVGSPLSLECTVEGTSNPNLYWYRQAAGRGLQLLFYSVGIGQISSEVPQNLSASRPQDRQFILSSKKLLLSDSGFYLCAWSHRTGGNYGYTFGSGTRLTVV.

The gene calls are TRBV2 and TRBJ1-1, with 7 bases lining up with TRBD1. The length of the CDR3 is 14 residues. From germline, CDR1 is SNHLY and CDR2 FYNNEI. The trim removed 4 bases at V and 3 bases at J, leaving 5 bases unmatched. CDR3: CASSVRQGYTEAFF. CDR3 sequence (DNA): TGTGCCAGCAGTGTAAGACAGGGTTACACTGAAGCTTTCTTT.

The DNA of the CDR3 is TGTGCCAGTAGAGGAAGTAGTGGGAACATTCGCAATGAGCAGTTCTTC. It encodes CASRGSSGNIRNEQFF. The V call is TRBV19, the J call TRBJ2-1, with no clear D. The V end was cut by 6 bases, the J end by 6 bases, with 21 bases between. There are 16 residues in the CDR3. The germline CDR1 and CDR2 sequences are LNHDA and SQIVND (reference sequence).

V and J are TRBV4-3 and TRBJ2-2, with 7 bases matching TRBD1. V was pared by 8 bases and J by 7 bases, with 10 bases of the junction left unmatched. The germline CDR1 and CDR2 sequences are LGHNA and YSLEER. This CDR3 has 14 amino acids. The CDR3 sequence is CASAQQGNFGELFF. CDR3 in DNA: TGCGCCAGCGCCCAACAGGGGAATTTCGGGGAGCTGTTTTTT.

V gene TRBV6-5 combines with J gene TRBJ2-5; tentative D call: TRBD1 (5 bases). The CDR3 spans 14 residues. The germline V gene has CDR1 MNHEY and CDR2 SVGAGI. V was shortened by 2 bases and J by 5 bases, with 12 bases between the two germline ends. The CDR3 DNA reads as TGTGCCAGCAGTTACGTCCAGGGTGTTGAGACCCAGTACTTC. Its protein is CASSYVQGVETQYF.

The rearrangement joins TRBV19 to TRBJ2-7; weak D call: TRBD1 (6 bases). Germline V gene lookup returns CDR1 LNHDA and CDR2 SQIVND (reference sequence). The CDR3 runs to 13 residues. The V gene lost 6 bases and the J gene lost 2 bases, with 11 bases spanning the gap. The CDR3 protein is CASRNREPYEQYF. DNA for the CDR3: TGTGCCAGTAGGAACAGGGAACCCTACGAGCAGTACTTC.

The V gene is TRBV9, the J gene TRBJ2-5, with no clear D. The V end lost 2 bases, the J end lost 4 bases, and 12 bases lay between the germline ends. The CDR3 covers 14 residues. The germline V gene encodes CDR1 SGDLS and CDR2 YYNGEE. For the CDR3, the DNA is TGTGCCAGCAGCGTCGGTGGGATCGGAGAGACCCAGTACTTC. Amino acid sequence: CASSVGGIGETQYF.

The gene calls are TRBV28 and TRBJ2-3; the D gene could be TRBD1 or TRBD2 (6 bases each). CDR1 and CDR2 (germline): MDHEN, SYDVKM. Trimming took off 5 bases at V and 1 base at J, with 16 bases between the two ends. The CDR3 covers 16 residues. CDR3 sequence (DNA): TGTGCCAGCAGTCCCCGAAGGGGGGTGGGCACAGATACGCAGTATTTT. The encoded protein is CASSPRRGVGTDTQYF.

The chain links TRBV5-1 to TRBJ2-1; D is possibly TRBD2 (5 bases). V lost 0 bases to trimming and J lost 10 bases, with 17 bases between them. Germline V gene data show CDR1 as SGHRS and CDR2 as YFSETQ. The CDR3 covers 15 residues. CDR3 in DNA: TGCGCCAGCAGCTTGGTTGGCTCCAGTCGGGGAGAGCAGTTCTTC. Residues: CASSLVGSSRGEQFF.

The CDR3 sequence is CASSQDLGYEQYF. The CDR3 nucleotides read TGCGCCAGCAGCCAAGATCTGGGCTACGAGCAGTACTTC. The V and J genes are TRBV4-3 and TRBJ2-5, with no clear D. The J call could be wrong; TRBJ2-7 is a better fit for the DNA end. The CDR3 runs to 13 residues. CDR1 and CDR2 from the germline V gene are LGHNA and YSLEER.

V usage is TRBV27 and J usage is TRBJ1-3; no clear D gene. This CDR3 is 14 amino acids long. Germline V lookup: CDR1 MNHEY, CDR2 SMNVEV (reference sequence). V was trimmed by 2 bases and J by 8 bases, leaving 13 bases between them. CDR3 protein: CASSLRQDRYTIYF. The CDR3 coding sequence is TGTGCCAGCAGTTTAAGACAAGATAGATACACCATATATTTT.

The chain carries TRBV25-1 and TRBJ2-3; TRBD1 matches 8 bases. Looked up from germline, CDR1 is MGHDK and CDR2 is SYGVNS. There are 15 residues in the CDR3. Unmatched junction bases numbered 7, after V lost 3 bases and J lost 5 bases. CDR3 protein: CASSDSTGVKDTQYF. The CDR3 nucleotides read TGTGCCAGCAGTGATTCGACAGGGGTTAAAGATACGCAGTATTTT. The complete variable domain, with remaining parts taken from reference TRBV25-1 and TRBJ2-3, reads EADIYQTPRYLVIGTGKKITLECSQTMGHDKMYWYQQDPGMELHLIHYSYGVNSTEKGDLSSESTVSRIRTEHFPLTLESARPSHTSQYLCASSDSTGVKDTQYFGPGTRLTVL.

This clone was recorded once. The rearrangement uses TRBV27 and TRBJ1-1; D remains unclear. The CDR3 contains 16 residues. Germline CDR1 and CDR2: MNHEY and SMNVEV (reference sequence). Deletions cut 3 bases from V and 8 bases from J, with 22 bases between. As DNA, the CDR3 is TGTGCCAGCAGTTTTCGGCCAAGTAAGGCGGTGGAGGAAGCTTTCTTT. Amino acids: CASSFRPSKAVEEAFF.

The chain carries TRBV27 and TRBJ1-5; unclear D gene. V was clipped by 5 bases and J by 6 bases, with 11 bases between them. CDR1 is MNHEY and CDR2 is SMNVEV in the germline V gene (reference sequence). The CDR3 totals 13 residues. CDR3 nucleotides: TGTGCCAGCAGTCCGCTAGTAGGTCAGCCCCAGCATTTT. Translating it yields CASSPLVGQPQHF.

Remarks on this clone: At one end the junction does not follow the germline gene, possibly because of a read error. This chain joins TRBV5-8 and TRBJ2-7; D remains unclear. Germline CDR1 SGHTS, CDR2 YDEGEE. This CDR3 is built from 10 residues. DNA of the CDR3: TGTGCCAGCAGCTTGGATCTGGAGAACTTC. This gives the protein CASSLDLENF.

The chain carries TRBV19 and TRBJ1-5; 7 nucleotides agree with TRBD1. The V gene end was trimmed by 7 bases and the J gene end by 4 bases; junction bases not matched to a gene: 4. CDR1 and CDR2 (germline): LNHDA, SQIVND (reference sequence). The CDR3 has 13 residues. The CDR3 sequence: CASNQQGNQPQHF. DNA of the CDR3: TGTGCCAGTAATCAACAGGGGAATCAGCCCCAGCATTTT. Variable domain in full (rest from reference TRBV19 and TRBJ1-5): DGGITQSPKYLFRKEGQNVTLSCEQNLNHDAMYWYRQDPGQGLRLIYYSQIVNDFQKGDIAEGYSVSREKKESFPLTVTSAQKNPTAFYLCASNQQGNQPQHFGDGTRLSIL.

The rearrangement links TRBV4-1 to TRBJ1-2, with TRBD1 as a possible D gene (5 bases). The CDR3 sequence is 14 residues long. V shed 6 bases and J shed 2 bases, with 13 bases lying between them. Germline V CDR1 and CDR2: MGHRA, YSYEKL. This chain's CDR3 is CASSPGRLNYGYTF. In DNA, the CDR3 is TGCGCCAGCAGTCCGGGACGTTTGAACTATGGCTACACCTTC.

CDR3 region: CASSLYGELFF. For the CDR3, the DNA is TGCGCCAGCAGCTTATACGGGGAGCTGTTTTTT. V is TRBV5-1 and J is TRBJ2-2; D is unclear. This CDR3 comprises 11 residues. CDR1 is SGHRS and CDR2 is YFSETQ in the germline V gene. Trimming removed 2 bases from V and 7 bases from J, with 3 bases in between.